A selection of T cell receptor beta chains follows, all from one sample in a study of control samples from healthy donors and cancer patients. Assay: immunoSEQ multiplex PCR; the TCRdb copy retains only in-frame clones and omits some. The sample yields about 130,000 clones, 85% to 95% seen once. The sample was PBMCs. The receptors were sampled from a man aged 55 to 70 with colorectal cancer. Each CDR3 is given with its conserved first and last residue. The order of the fields is V gene, D gene, J gene, clone size, CDR3 protein, CDR3 DNA. A D gene is named only where the DNA matches it firmly. Only part of the rows carry a size: once, few, many, or a class if the clone is expanded.

V: TRBV30; D: TRBD1; J: TRBJ2-2; size: NA; CDR3: CAWRSRDSRYGGELFF; DNA: TGTGCCTGGAGAAGCCGGGACAGCCGATACGGCGGGGAGCTGTTTTTT
V: TRBV12-3/TRBV12-4; D: NA; J: TRBJ1-1; size: NA; CDR3: CASSLPGLAFF; DNA: TGTGCCAGCAGTTTACCGGGGCTCGCTTTCTTT
V: TRBV27; D: NA; J: TRBJ2-5; size: NA; CDR3: CASSLLGRQETQYF; DNA: TGTGCCAGCAGTTTACTAGGCCGTCAAGAGACCCAGTACTTC
V: TRBV5-5; D: NA; J: TRBJ1-2; size: NA; CDR3: CASSSRTSSMGYTF; DNA: TGTGCCAGCAGCTCAAGGACATCTTCTATGGGCTACACCTTC
V: TRBV5-1; D: NA; J: TRBJ1-1; size: NA; CDR3: CASSLDRPNTEAFF; DNA: TGCGCCAGCAGCTTGGACAGGCCGAACACTGAAGCTTTCTTT
V: TRBV19; D: NA; J: TRBJ1-1; size: NA; CDR3: CASSARGHSTEAFF; DNA: TGTGCCAGTAGTGCGCGGGGCCATTCCACTGAAGCTTTCTTT
V: TRBV4-1; D: TRBD2; J: TRBJ2-7; size: NA; CDR3: CASSQAMLAGGPDEQYF; DNA: TGCGCCAGCAGCCAAGCAATGCTAGCGGGGGGCCCCGACGAGCAGTACTTC
V: TRBV7-9; D: NA; J: TRBJ1-1; size: NA; CDR3: CASSLPAGLVNTEAFF; DNA: TGTGCCAGCAGCTTACCCGCAGGGCTGGTGAACACTGAAGCTTTCTTT
V: TRBV5-1; D: NA; J: TRBJ1-1; size: NA; CDR3: CASSLQGPNTEAFF; DNA: TGCGCCAGCAGCTTGCAGGGGCCCAACACTGAAGCTTTCTTT
V: TRBV6-5; D: NA; J: TRBJ2-3; size: NA; CDR3: CASSYSELRTDTQYF; DNA: TGTGCCAGCAGTTACTCAGAGTTACGTACAGATACGCAGTATTTT
V: TRBV9; D: TRBD1; J: TRBJ1-3; size: NA; CDR3: CASSESTGALSGNTIYF; DNA: TGTGCCAGCAGCGAGTCCACAGGGGCACTCTCTGGAAACACCATATATTTT
V: TRBV4-3; D: TRBD1; J: TRBJ1-1; size: NA; CDR3: CASSQETQGFTEAFF; DNA: TGCGCCAGCAGCCAAGAGACACAGGGGTTCACTGAAGCTTTCTTT
V: TRBV13; D: NA; J: TRBJ1-6; size: NA; CDR3: CASSDQENSPLHF; DNA: TGTGCCAGCAGCGACCAGGAGAATTCACCCCTCCACTTT
V: TRBV19; D: TRBD1; J: TRBJ2-7; size: once; CDR3: CASSPSEGARYEQYF; DNA: TGTGCCAGTAGCCCCAGCGAGGGGGCGAGGTACGAGCAGTACTTC
V: TRBV5-4; D: TRBD1; J: TRBJ2-6; size: NA; CDR3: CASRPWAIGQADGANVLTF; DNA: TGTGCCAGCAGACCTTGGGCCATAGGACAGGCAGATGGGGCCAACGTCCTGACTTTC
V: TRBV7-2; D: NA; J: TRBJ2-2; size: once; CDR3: CASSLVTGLVGELFF; DNA: TGTGCCAGCAGCTTAGTCACCGGGTTGGTCGGGGAGCTGTTTTTT
V: TRBV27; D: NA; J: TRBJ1-4; size: NA; CDR3: CASRGTLNEKLFF; DNA: TGTGCCAGCCGGGGTACCCTAAATGAAAAACTGTTTTTT
V: TRBV5-1; D: NA; J: TRBJ2-7; size: once; CDR3: CASSSSYEQYF; DNA: TGCGCCAGCAGCTCCTCCTACGAGCAGTACTTC
V: TRBV6-1; D: NA; J: TRBJ1-6; size: NA; CDR3: CASSDNLGNSPLHF; DNA: TGTGCCAGCAGTGACAACTTAGGGAATTCACCCCTCCACTTT
V: TRBV4-3; D: NA; J: TRBJ1-4; size: NA; CDR3: CASSQGQVLNEKLFF; DNA: TGCGCCAGCAGCCAAGGCCAGGTTCTGAATGAAAAACTGTTTTTT
V: TRBV29-1; D: TRBD1; J: TRBJ1-2; size: NA; CDR3: CSAALIGTVNYGYTF; DNA: TGCAGCGCCGCCCTAATCGGGACAGTCAACTATGGCTACACCTTC
V: TRBV4-1; D: TRBD1; J: TRBJ1-2; size: NA; CDR3: CASSQPGQGAYGYTF; DNA: TGCGCCAGCAGCCAACCCGGACAGGGGGCATATGGCTACACCTTC
V: TRBV3-1/TRBV3-2; D: NA; J: TRBJ1-2; size: once; CDR3: CASSPRLREDGYTF; DNA: TGTGCCAGCAGCCCCCGCCTAAGAGAGGACGGCTACACCTTC
V: TRBV3-1/TRBV3-2; D: NA; J: TRBJ2-5; size: NA; CDR3: CASSLGETQYF; DNA: TGTGCCAGCAGCCTTGGGGAGACCCAGTACTTC
V: TRBV19; D: TRBD1; J: TRBJ1-2; size: NA; CDR3: CASRPGGQGYTF; DNA: TGTGCCAGCCGACCAGGGGGCCAGGGCTACACCTTC
V: TRBV19; D: NA; J: TRBJ1-2; size: NA; CDR3: CASTNAGEWNGYTF; DNA: TGTGCCAGTACTAATGCCGGGGAGTGGAATGGCTACACCTTC
V: TRBV3-1/TRBV3-2; D: NA; J: TRBJ1-1; size: NA; CDR3: CASSQASYTEAFF; DNA: TGTGCCAGCAGCCAAGCCAGCTACACTGAAGCTTTCTTT
V: TRBV10-3; D: TRBD1; J: TRBJ1-5; size: once; CDR3: CAISELGQGADQPQHF; DNA: TGTGCCATCAGTGAGTTGGGACAGGGGGCGGATCAGCCCCAGCATTTT
V: TRBV9; D: TRBD2; J: TRBJ2-2; size: NA; CDR3: CASSISVGGATGELFF; DNA: TGTGCCAGCAGCATCTCGGTCGGGGGGGCCACCGGGGAGCTGTTTTTT
V: TRBV5-1; D: TRBD2; J: TRBJ2-5; size: NA; CDR3: CASSLGRAGGSETQYF; DNA: TGCGCCAGCAGCTTAGGACGAGCGGGGGGCTCGGAGACCCAGTACTTC
V: TRBV30; D: NA; J: TRBJ2-7; size: NA; CDR3: CAWENSYEQYF; DNA: TGTGCCTGGGAGAACAGCTACGAGCAGTACTTC
V: TRBV9; D: TRBD2; J: TRBJ2-1; size: NA; CDR3: CASRSPGLAGEGPPLSYNEQFF; DNA: TGTGCCAGCAGGTCACCGGGACTAGCGGGGGAGGGTCCCCCGTTGAGTTATAATGAGCAGTTCTTC
V: TRBV27; D: TRBD1; J: TRBJ2-5; size: NA; CDR3: CASSQYRGRETQYF; DNA: TGTGCCAGCAGTCAATACAGGGGACGTGAGACCCAGTACTTC
V: TRBV5-1; D: NA; J: TRBJ1-1; size: NA; CDR3: CASSLGGLNTEAFF; DNA: TGCGCCAGCAGCTTGGGAGGGTTGAACACTGAAGCTTTCTTT
V: TRBV7-2; D: TRBD1; J: TRBJ1-1; size: NA; CDR3: CASSLGDRVSTEAFF; DNA: TGTGCCAGCAGCTTAGGTGACAGGGTGAGCACTGAAGCTTTCTTT
V: TRBV19; D: NA; J: TRBJ2-7; size: NA; CDR3: CASADAGRGRDEQYF; DNA: TGTGCCAGTGCAGACGCTGGGCGGGGAAGGGACGAGCAGTACTTC
V: TRBV25-1; D: NA; J: TRBJ2-5; size: once; CDR3: CASSPKETQYF; DNA: TGTGCCAGCAGTCCCAAAGAGACCCAGTACTTC
V: TRBV30; D: NA; J: TRBJ2-5; size: NA; CDR3: CAWSVLSGYQETQYF; DNA: TGTGCCTGGAGTGTACTGTCAGGTTACCAAGAGACCCAGTACTTC
V: TRBV19; D: NA; J: TRBJ1-2; size: once; CDR3: CASSIQIGNYGYTF; DNA: TGTGCCAGTAGTATACAGATAGGAAACTATGGCTACACCTTC
V: TRBV19; D: TRBD1; J: TRBJ1-1; size: NA; CDR3: CATRDWTGNTEAFF; DNA: TGTGCCACTAGGGACTGGACAGGGAACACTGAAGCTTTCTTT
V: TRBV18; D: TRBD1; J: TRBJ1-2; size: NA; CDR3: CASSPPERTGDNYGYTF; DNA: TGTGCCAGCTCACCACCCGAGAGGACAGGGGATAACTATGGCTACACCTTC